This TCR beta chain was recovered during a study of CD8+ T cells in alopecia areata (dated by TCRdb to about 2018). With respect to the entire study: Treated patients were enrolled in an open-label pilot trial of oral tofacitinib, 5 to 10 mg twice daily, for moderate-to-severe alopecia areata. Tofacitinib was given for 6 to 18 months, followed by 6 months of follow-up off drug to assess delayed response and recurrence. To study T cell clonal expansion in alopecia areata, the researchers applied high-throughput TCRbeta sequencing to both the C3H/HeJ mouse model and human patients. Human TCRbeta sequencing covered scalp tissue and sorted CD4+ and CD8+ peripheral blood T cells from patchy and totalis/universalis alopecia areata patients and healthy controls. Biopsies were taken from tofacitinib-treated patients at baseline and again at 4 and 24 weeks into treatment, and several of those patients also had a later scalp biopsy. Scalp clonality was compared across normal scalp (n=4), patchy alopecia areata scalp (n=8), and alopecia totalis/universalis scalp (n=8). RNA was extracted with the PAXgene miRNA kit for fixed scalp, the miRNeasy kit for PBMCs, and the RNeasy kit for mouse skin. Amplification of TCRbeta CDR3 regions was done by immunoSEQ multiplex PCR using 35 Vbeta forward primers and 13 Jbeta reverse primers.

As encoded in the germline V gene, CDR1 is SQVTM while CDR2 is ANQGSEA. The trim is 6 bases for V and 7 bases for J, with a gap of 16 bases between the germline ends. From the cysteine through the phenylalanine, the CDR3 covers 13 amino acids. Only the CDR3 part of the read is kept: 39 bases, read in frame from the first base. The table lists this clone with a few counts. What this receptor recognizes is not known. Within one base of it there is no much larger clone, and no base qualities were kept. Paper-wide results and their limitations: Shared TCR sequences between patients were less evident than in mice, which may be partly attributable to HLA diversity in the patient population. Resident alphabeta T cells in normal human skin are also sequenced, complicating scalp TCR repertoire analysis, unlike mouse skin dominated by gammadelta T cells. Lesional scalp, especially in alopecia totalis/universalis, showed higher clonality and more expanded CD8+ clones than normal scalp, suggesting antigenic drive.

The library relied on the immunoSEQ multiplex PCR assay. RNA was extracted from all samples and reverse transcribed into cDNA as template for TCR sequencing. First-strand cDNA was synthesized with SuperScript III using a 2:1 mix of oligo-dT and random hexamers. A synthetic immune receptor repertoire was used to measure amplification bias, and any remaining bias was corrected computationally. Turning to the authors' computational methods: Raw reads were preprocessed for error removal, and CDR3 was defined according to IMGT conventions as running from the conserved cysteine to phenylalanine. Clonality was computed as 1 minus the Shannon entropy, with the entropy normalized by log2 of the number of productive unique TCRs. Whether scalp clones were CD4 or CD8 was inferred by matching scalp TCRbeta sequences against CD4 and CD8 repertoires sorted from blood. TCRdb provides this immuneACCESS table in a form limited to in-frame rearrangements. Some clones are lacking; in checked studies, under half of them reflect an unresolved V gene, and why the rest are absent is not known. That table furnishes V, J and clone size, whereas the DNA furnished D and trimming. Across this sample there are some 240,000 clones, with roughly 57% seen only once. The top ten hold 0.45% of the sample.

The label giving this sample's time point can be read as: baseline before oral tofacitinib. Lesional scalp punch biopsies and peripheral blood were collected from alopecia areata patients. PBMCs were isolated by density centrifugation and stained for CD3, CD4 and CD8, after which CD4+ and CD8+ T cells were sorted on a FACSAria. This receptor was taken from a human donor with alopecia areata. In this chain, TRBV29-1 is recombined with TRBJ2-1; the D element might be TRBD1 or TRBD2, as each aligns at 6 bases. This sample comprised CD4+ T cells sorted from blood, obtained at week 0. The CDR3 corresponds to CSVGGHQANEQFF. The bases read TGCAGCGTCGGGGGCCACCAGGCAAATGAGCAGTTCTTC.